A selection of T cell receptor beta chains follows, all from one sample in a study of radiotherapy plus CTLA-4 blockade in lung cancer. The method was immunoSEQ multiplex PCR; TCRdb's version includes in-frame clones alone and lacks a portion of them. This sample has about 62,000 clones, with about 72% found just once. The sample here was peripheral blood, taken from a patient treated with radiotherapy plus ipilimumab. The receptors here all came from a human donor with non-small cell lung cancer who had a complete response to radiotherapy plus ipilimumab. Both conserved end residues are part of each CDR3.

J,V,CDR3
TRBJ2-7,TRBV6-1,CASSGGTGGLHEQYF
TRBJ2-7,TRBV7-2,CASSHTGGGPYEQYF
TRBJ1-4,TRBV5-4,CASSLQGYNEKLFF
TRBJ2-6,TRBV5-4,CASSPGQALSGANVLTF
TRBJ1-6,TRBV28,CASSLTAGGGNSPLHF
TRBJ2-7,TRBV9,CASSVETSPIAQYF
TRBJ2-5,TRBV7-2,CASGPLQGWETQYF
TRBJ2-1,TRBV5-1,CASSLAVAGAYNEQFF
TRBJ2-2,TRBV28,CASSIQGRTGELFF
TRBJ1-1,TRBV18,CASSAGRDTEAFF
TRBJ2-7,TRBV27,CASSWGGRGAEQYF
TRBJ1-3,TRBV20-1,CSALGGNTIYF
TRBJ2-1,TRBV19,CASRGTESYNEQFF
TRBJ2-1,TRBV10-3,CAISNNGQRSCNEQFF
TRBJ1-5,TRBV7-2,CASSFRDRNQPQHF
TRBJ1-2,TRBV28,CASSFQGAFGYTF
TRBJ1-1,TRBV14,CASSQVGQGDGYGAEAFF
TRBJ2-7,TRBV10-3,CATRTESDYNEQYF
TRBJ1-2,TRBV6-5,CASSRTGGGGYTF
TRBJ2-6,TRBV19,CASSGLAGGAGANVLTF
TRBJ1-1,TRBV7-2,CASSLAWGVRRNTEAFF
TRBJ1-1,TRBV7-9,CASSAAGTAEVDTFF
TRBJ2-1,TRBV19,CASSMNLLAGVGNEQFF
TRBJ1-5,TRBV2,CASTGQDSNQPQHF
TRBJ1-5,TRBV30,CAWSETGLNQPQHF
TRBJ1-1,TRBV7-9,CASTSIRTEAFF
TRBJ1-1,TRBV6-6,CASSRDWGGTETFF
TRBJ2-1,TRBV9,CASSVAGTSFNEQFF
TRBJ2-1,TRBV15,CATSTPRGIDEQFF
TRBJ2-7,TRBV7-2,CASSPGQGFEQYF
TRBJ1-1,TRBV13,CATQGLLQGDTEAFF
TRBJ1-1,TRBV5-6,CASSGRGRTFF
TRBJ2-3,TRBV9,CASSSNRGDTQYF
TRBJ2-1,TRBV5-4,CASSQGARNEQFF
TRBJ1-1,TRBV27,CASSSFTGFSGTEAFF
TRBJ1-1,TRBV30,CASQTGLLNTEAFF
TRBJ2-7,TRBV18,CASSVTTGTTYEQYF
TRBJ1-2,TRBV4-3,CASSQDSQIPRDYGYTF
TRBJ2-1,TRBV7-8,CASSLYGAAYNEQFF
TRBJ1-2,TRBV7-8,CASSLALSGSYGYTF
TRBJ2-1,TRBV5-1,CASSGQGVYNEQFF
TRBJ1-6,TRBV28,CASSLDREGNSPLHF
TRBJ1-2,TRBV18,CASSPKGESYSGYGYTF
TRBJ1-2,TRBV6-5,CASSSPREGARGYTF
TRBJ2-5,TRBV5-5,CASSGSGHLWDGTQYF
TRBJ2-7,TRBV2,CASQAEGVSYEQYF
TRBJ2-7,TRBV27,CASSSGQGAIIYEQYF
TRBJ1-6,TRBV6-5,CASIRDYNSPLHF
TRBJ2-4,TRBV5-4,CASSPTVGQGRNIQYF
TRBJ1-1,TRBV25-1,CASDRGWNTEAFF
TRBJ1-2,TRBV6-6,CASSPQAVYGYTF
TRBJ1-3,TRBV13,CASTPYSSGNTIYF
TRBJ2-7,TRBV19,CASSMGSQGYEQYF